This T cell receptor (beta chain) was sequenced for a study of human T cells and chemical hapten exposure. Across the study: Sensitization employed 2% DPC on 2 cm by 2 cm of upper inner arm skin. Throughout the approximately 25-week study, diphenylcyclopropenone was applied weekly to the patients' scalps. Study-wide findings and caveats: The number of TCRs over 1 in 1000 frequency stayed unchanged after DPC. More PT1 expanded TCRs went with higher patch test scores.

Regarding time point: patch test 2, 6 weeks after DPC sensitization. The treatment denotes: therapeutic diphenylcyclopropenone sensitization with weekly scalp DPC. This clonotype showed up many times. Its antigen is unknown. TCRdb itself ran the RACE reads through MiXCR, one entry per CDR3 protein. This table has approximately 89,000 distinct CDR3 sequences, less than 8.5% appearing once. The CDR3 has 17 amino acids. Between the trimmed V and J ends, which lost 0 bases and 2 bases, there was a span of 14 bases. The germline gives CDR1 SGHVS, CDR2 FQNEAQ. This sample comprised whole blood, obtained in connection with sensitization to the hapten diphenylcyclopropenone (DPC). This chain uses TRBV7-8 with TRBJ1-5; a possible D gene is TRBD1 (6 bases). The TCR sequence derives from a woman aged 25 to 39 with alopecia areata. Some clones in this sample may be carry-over from other donors' samples. DNA of the CDR3: TGTGCCAGCAGCTTAGCGGGTGGGGGCGTGGGCAATCAGCCCCAGCATTTT. Encoded protein: CASSLAGGGVGNQPQHF.